Shown below are 30 T cell receptor beta chains from a single sample sequenced in a study of T-cell reconstitution after alpha-beta-depleted transplantation in children. Unique molecular identifiers were incorporated during preparation of the TCRbeta library. TCRdb reprocessed the PCR reads with MiXCR, giving one entry per CDR3 protein. The table records approximately 500,000 distinct CDR3 sequences, around 27% of them present only once. This specimen consisted of PBMCs, obtained before TCRalphabeta/CD19-depleted stem cell transplant. The origin of the receptors is a boy under two years old with Wiskott-Aldrich syndrome, due to receive a stem cell transplant.

This clonotype was seen only a few times. A read error may produce the germline difference seen at one junction end. This chain's CDR3 is CSARDPRGNEKLFF. CDR3 bases: TGCAGTGCCAGAGACCCCAGGGGGAACGAAAAACTGTTTTTT. V and J are TRBV20-1 and TRBJ1-4; 7 bases are shared with TRBD1. Germline values: CDR1 DFQATT, CDR2 SNEGSKA (reference sequence). The CDR3 is 14 residues long.

This clonotype has a handful of counts. The chain joins TRBV5-1 to TRBJ2-3; 14 nucleotides agree with TRBD2. V was pared by 2 bases and J by 5 bases, with 10 bases of the junction left unmatched. The CDR3 loop spans 18 amino acids. The V gene's germline CDR1 is SGHRS and CDR2 YFSETQ. The CDR3 reads CASSFLGTSGSVKDTQYF. For the CDR3, the DNA is TGCGCCAGCAGCTTTCTAGGGACTAGCGGGAGCGTGAAAGATACGCAGTATTTT.

The genes are TRBV5-1 and TRBJ2-2; D might be TRBD2 (5 bases). V was shortened by 5 bases and J by 4 bases, with 12 bases between the two germline ends. The CDR3 is 14 residues long. Germline V gene sequence: CDR1 SGHRS, CDR2 YFSETQ. The chain's CDR3 is CASRGVDVTGELFF. The CDR3 DNA is TGCGCCAGCAGGGGAGTAGACGTCACCGGGGAGCTGTTTTTT. The full variable domain, in which reference TRBV5-1 and TRBJ2-2 provide the parts outside the CDR3, is KAGVTQTPRYLIKTRGQQVTLSCSPISGHRSVSWYQQTPGQGLQFLFEYFSETQRNKGNFPGRFSGRQFSNSRSEMNVSTLELGDSALYLCASRGVDVTGELFFGEGSRLTVL.

This clonotype showed up just a few times. The chain is built from TRBV27 and TRBJ2-1; D possibly corresponds to TRBD1 (6 bases). Germline V gene lookup returns CDR1 MNHEY and CDR2 SMNVEV (reference sequence). V lost 4 bases to trimming and J lost 7 bases, with 11 bases between them. The CDR3 length is 13 residues. CDR3 protein: CASSWDNRNEQFF. DNA for the CDR3: TGTGCCAGCAGTTGGGACAACAGAAATGAGCAGTTCTTC.

This clonotype has a handful of counts. This chain uses TRBV5-1 with TRBJ2-3; D remains unclear. In germline, CDR1 is SGHRS, CDR2 YFSETQ. Trimming took 2 bases from V and 5 from J, leaving 12 bases between them. There are 14 residues in the CDR3. In DNA form, the CDR3 reads TGCGCCAGCAGCTTCGGCGGAAACGGAGATACGCAGTATTTT. Protein product: CASSFGGNGDTQYF.

The chain couples TRBV24-1 to TRBJ2-3; tentatively, D is TRBD1 or TRBD2 (6 bases each). CDR3 length: 17 amino acids. The germline V gene encodes CDR1 KGHDR and CDR2 SFDVKD. V lost 3 bases, J lost 2 bases, and 17 bases lay in between. The CDR3 bases are TGTGCCACCAGTGATCCGGGGGCATTTCCTCTCACAGATACGCAGTATTTT. Encoded protein: CATSDPGAFPLTDTQYF.

The rearrangement links TRBV20-1 to TRBJ2-1, with 12 positions matching TRBD2. Germline V CDR1 and CDR2: DFQATT, SNEGSKA (reference sequence). Germline trimming cut 4 bases from V and 9 bases from J; bases unmatched to any gene: 7. CDR3 length: 14 amino acids. The CDR3 region is CSAKASGRAGEQFF. DNA of the CDR3: TGCAGTGCTAAAGCTAGCGGGAGGGCCGGTGAGCAGTTCTTC.

In regard to this clonotype: One end of the junction is discordant with germline, which a read error may explain. J is TRBJ1-1 and V is TRBV5-1; D not certain. Germline lookup yields CDR1 SGHRS and CDR2 YFSETQ. This CDR3 comprises 14 residues. The CDR3 DNA reads as TGCGCCAGCAGGCGTGATGGGGAGAACACTGAAGCTATCTTT. The encoded protein is CASRRDGENTEAIF.

The V and J genes are TRBV12-5 and TRBJ2-5; TRBD1 agrees at 7 bases. V dropped 3 bases and J dropped 1; count of bases not matched to a gene: 8. This CDR3 spans 16 amino acids. From germline, CDR1 is LGHNT and CDR2 FRNRAP. The CDR3 sequence is CASGFAGTALQETQYF. The CDR3 nucleotides are TGTGCTAGTGGTTTCGCCGGGACAGCCCTCCAAGAGACCCAGTACTTC.

J is TRBJ1-6 and V is TRBV4-1; D is possibly TRBD1 (6 bases). The V gene lost 0 bases and the J gene lost 8 bases, with 11 bases spanning the gap. Germline values: CDR1 MGHRA, CDR2 YSYEKL. The CDR3 spans 15 residues. The DNA of the CDR3 is TGCGCCAGCAGCCAAGAGGGGACAAGGGATTCACCCCTCCACTTT. Translation: CASSQEGTRDSPLHF.

Comment on this clonotype: One end of the junction is discordant with germline, which a read error may explain. The chain couples TRBV5-1 to TRBJ2-6, with TRBD1 matching over 10 bases. CDR3 length: 18 amino acids. Per germline, CDR1 SGHRS and CDR2 YFSETQ. The CDR3 DNA follows: TGCGCCAGCAGCGCAGCCGGGACAGGGGTCTCTGGGGCCAACGGCCTGACTTTC. Encoded protein: CASSAAGTGVSGANGLTF.

This clonotype was detected only a few times. V usage is TRBV20-1 and J usage is TRBJ1-1; D gene ambiguous. The CDR3 covers 13 residues. Trimming removed 3 bases from V and 5 bases from J, with 13 bases in between. Germline V gives CDR1 DFQATT, CDR2 SNEGSKA (reference sequence). This CDR3 is CSASLSGRTEAFF. The CDR3 bases are TGCAGTGCTAGCCTTTCGGGCCGGACTGAAGCTTTCTTT.

The chain joins TRBV20-1 to TRBJ1-2; 10 bases match TRBD1. CDR1 is DFQATT, CDR2 SNEGSKA, per germline (reference sequence). Germline trimming cut 1 base from V and 3 bases from J; bases unmatched to any gene: 8. The CDR3 has 16 residues. The CDR3 nucleotides read TGCAGTGCTAGAGCGGACAGGGGGTTGGGGTACTATGGCTACACCTTC. It codes for CSARADRGLGYYGYTF.

J is TRBJ1-5 and V is TRBV24-1; 9 bases match TRBD1. The V gene's germline CDR1 is KGHDR and CDR2 SFDVKD. The CDR3 length is 16 residues. V shed 3 bases, J shed 3 bases, and the junction held 5 bases outside the gene matches. The CDR3 region has the DNA TGTGCCACCAGTGATCCCGGGACAGGGATCAATCAGCCCCAGCATTTT. Residues: CATSDPGTGINQPQHF.

A few counts support this clonotype. The gene calls are TRBV6-2 or TRBV6-3 and TRBJ2-4; D is perhaps TRBD1 or TRBD2 (5 bases each). The length of the CDR3 is 14 residues. The germline CDR1 and CDR2 sequences are MNHEY and SVGEGT. V dropped 5 bases and J dropped 0 bases, with 8 bases sitting between them. The CDR3, as DNA: TGTGCCAGCAGTCGGGACGGAGCCAAAAACATTCAGTACTTC. This sequence encodes CASSRDGAKNIQYF.

The rearrangement uses TRBV20-1 and TRBJ2-5, with D perhaps matching TRBD1 or TRBD2 (5 bases each). The CDR3 length is 14 residues. V gave up 2 bases and J gave up 4 bases, with 14 bases separating them. The germline V gene has CDR1 DFQATT and CDR2 SNEGSKA (reference sequence). This CDR3 reads CSARRGEIPETQYF. For the CDR3, the DNA is TGCAGTGCTAGAAGAGGGGAGATCCCAGAGACCCAGTACTTC.

The chain has TRBV28 and TRBJ2-5; D possibly matches TRBD1 or TRBD2 (6 bases each). There are 14 residues in the CDR3. Germline CDR1 MDHEN, CDR2 SYDVKM. The V and J ends lost 2 bases and 4 bases respectively, with 11 bases between them. As DNA, the CDR3 is TGTGCCAGCAGTTTAAGGGGGAGGTCAGAGACCCAGTACTTC. This sequence encodes CASSLRGRSETQYF. Drawing the rest from reference TRBV28 and TRBJ2-5, the complete variable domain is DVKVTQSSRYLVKRTGEKVFLECVQDMDHENMFWYRQDPGLGLRLIYFSYDVKMKEKGDIPEGYSVSREKKERFSLILESASTNQTSMYLCASSLRGRSETQYFGPGTRLLVL.

On this clonotype itself: Compared with germline, one end of the junction differs, possibly owing to a read error. This chain links TRBV5-1 with TRBJ2-3; D is perhaps TRBD2 (6 bases). CDR3 length: 14 amino acids. Germline loops: CDR1 SGHRS, CDR2 YFSETQ. CDR3 DNA sequence: TGCGCCAGCAGCTTGGCCGGGGAGGAGACGGTACAGGATTTT. Translated, it gives CASSLAGEETVQDF. The full variable domain, rest sourced from reference TRBV5-1 and TRBJ2-3, is KAGVTQTPRYLIKTRGQQVTLSCSPISGHRSVSWYQQTPGQGLQFLFEYFSETQRNKGNFPGRFSGRQFSNSRSEMNVSTLELGDSALYLCASSLAGEETVQDFGPGTRLTVL.

This clonotype turned up a few times. This CDR3 is CASRNQGELFF. The DNA of the CDR3 is TGTGCCAGTAGAAACCAGGGAGAGCTGTTTTTT. The chain uses TRBV19 and TRBJ2-2, with a weak D call TRBD1 (5 bases). The CDR3 covers 11 residues. Trimming shortened V by 6 bases and J by 11 bases, and 10 bases separated the two germline ends. Germline CDR1 is LNHDA and CDR2 is SQIVND (reference sequence).

This chain joins TRBV10-1 and TRBJ2-3; the D gene is possibly TRBD1 (5 bases). The CDR3 covers 16 residues. The germline V gene encodes CDR1 WNHNN and CDR2 SYGVQD (reference sequence). Trimming pared 4 bases from V and 2 bases from J, leaving 16 bases between. The CDR3 loop reads CASSVQGKINTDTQYF. For the CDR3, the DNA is TGCGCCAGCAGTGTTCAGGGAAAAATAAACACAGATACGCAGTATTTT.

This clonotype occurred a few times. The chain joins TRBV9 to TRBJ2-7; perhaps TRBD2 as D (6 bases). V lost 4 bases and J lost 0, with 14 bases in between. This CDR3 is 15 amino acids long. Germline V gene sequence: CDR1 SGDLS, CDR2 YYNGEE. The CDR3 protein is CASSPRGSSSYEQYF. CDR3 in DNA: TGTGCCAGCAGCCCTCGGGGGTCGAGCTCCTACGAGCAGTACTTC.

This chain links TRBV4-2 with TRBJ2-1, with TRBD2 matching over 7 bases. The CDR3 has 14 residues. The junction had 5 bases not matched to a gene; V was cut back by 4 bases and J by 5 bases. Germline V gives CDR1 LGHNA, CDR2 YNFKEQ. As DNA, the CDR3 is TGTGCCAGCAGCCCGCGCGGACTAGACAATGAGCAGTTCTTC. It specifies CASSPRGLDNEQFF.

In its sample, this clonotype was seen a few times. The chain is built from TRBV11-2 and TRBJ1-3, with 9 nucleotides matching TRBD1. This CDR3 has 16 residues. The germline CDR1 and CDR2 sequences are SGHAT and FQNNGV. V trimming: 5 bases; J trimming: 0 bases; junction bases outside the gene matches: 5. The chain's CDR3 is CASSRGTGTSGNTIYF. In DNA form, the CDR3 reads TGTGCCAGCAGCCGAGGGACAGGGACCTCTGGAAACACCATATATTTT.

This clonotype was seen a few times. The genes are TRBV10-1 and TRBJ2-7; TRBD2 agrees at 7 bases. The CDR3 is 14 amino acids. CDR1 is WNHNN and CDR2 is SYGVQD in the germline V gene (reference sequence). V lost 2 bases, J lost 0 bases, and 1 base stayed unmatched. The CDR3 reads CASSEQRDSYEQYF. The CDR3 nucleotides are TGCGCCAGCAGTGAGCAGCGGGACTCCTACGAGCAGTACTTC.

The rearrangement joins TRBV12-3 or TRBV12-4 to TRBJ2-7, with D unclear. There are 14 residues in the CDR3. Trimming removed 6 bases at V and 1 base at J, with 13 bases between. CDR3 nucleotide sequence: TGTGCCAGCAGCTTCGGCGGCCCGTCCTACGAGCAGTACTTC. Translating gives CASSFGGPSYEQYF.

This clonotype was seen only a few times. V is TRBV4-1 and J is TRBJ2-1; D is undetermined. Trimming took 2 bases from V and 8 from J, leaving 7 bases between them. Germline V gene data show CDR1 as MGHRA and CDR2 as YSYEKL. This CDR3 region has 12 residues. The chain's CDR3 is CASSQSRDEQFF. The CDR3, as DNA: TGCGCCAGCAGCCAATCTCGCGATGAGCAGTTCTTC.

The rearrangement joins TRBV7-2 to TRBJ2-1; TRBD2 matches 9 bases. V trimming: 0 bases; J trimming: 7 bases; junction bases outside the gene matches: 4. CDR3 size: 15 residues. CDR1 SGHTA and CDR2 FQGNSA come from the germline V gene. The CDR3 region is CASSLALAGKNEQFF. The CDR3 coding sequence is TGTGCCAGCAGCTTAGCTCTAGCGGGAAAGAATGAGCAGTTCTTC. Together with reference TRBV7-2 and TRBJ2-1, the CDR3 gives the full variable domain: GAGVSQSPSNKVTEKGKDVELRCDPISGHTALYWYRQSLGQGLEFLIYFQGNSAPDKSGLPSDRFSAERTGGSVSTLTIQRTQQEDSAVYLCASSLALAGKNEQFFGPGTRLTVL.

This clonotype came up many times. V usage is TRBV5-5 and J usage is TRBJ1-1; D gene ambiguous. CDR1 is SGHKS, CDR2 YYEKEE, per germline (reference sequence). With 1 base removed from V and 2 bases from J, the gap between germline ends came to 9 bases. CDR3 length equals 14 residues. CDR3 DNA: TGTGCCAGCAGCTTGTCAGGAGGTAACACTGAAGCTTTCTTT. It encodes CASSLSGGNTEAFF.

The chain recombines TRBV9 with TRBJ2-5; D might be TRBD1 (6 bases). The germline V and J ends were trimmed by 0 bases and 6 bases, with 12 bases remaining between them. Germline CDR1 reads SGDLS; CDR2 reads YYNGEE. This CDR3 is 14 amino acids long. The CDR3 DNA is TGTGCCAGCAGCGTAGGCCCCAGGGACAAGACCCAGTACTTC. It yields the protein CASSVGPRDKTQYF.

The chain combines TRBV20-1 with TRBJ2-1; 12 bases line up with TRBD2. The ends lost 0 bases at V and 6 bases at J; junction bases unmatched: 3. Per germline, CDR1 DFQATT and CDR2 SNEGSKA (reference sequence). The CDR3 runs to 15 residues. Here the CDR3 reads CSARDLAGGPNEQFF. The CDR3 DNA sequence: TGCAGTGCTAGAGATCTAGCGGGAGGGCCCAATGAGCAGTTCTTC.